One and the same sample provided the 31 T cell receptor beta chains below, sequenced in a study of blood T cell repertoires in COVID-19. The data were produced by immunoSEQ multiplex PCR, yet TCRdb's version contains in-frame clones alone and is incomplete. The table lists roughly 200,000 clones, 85% to 90% of them singletons, with about 0.59% in the top ten. The specimen was peripheral blood. These receptors all stem from a man between 45 and 60 years old with acute or convalescent COVID-19.

The rearrangement joins TRBV11-2 to TRBJ2-3, with D maybe TRBD1 (5 bases). The V gene's germline CDR1 is SGHAT and CDR2 FQNNGV. V was pared by 0 bases and J by 3 bases, with 7 bases between. This CDR3 comprises 14 residues. For the CDR3, the DNA is TGTGCCAGCAGCTTAGATGCAGGGACAGATACGCAGTATTTT. The encoded protein is CASSLDAGTDTQYF.

The chain couples TRBV7-9 to TRBJ2-7; the match to TRBD2 covers 12 bases. Unmatched junction bases numbered 10, after V lost 3 bases and J lost 1 base. The length of the CDR3 is 18 residues. CDR1 and CDR2 (germline): SEHNR, FQNEAQ (reference sequence). The CDR3 is CASSFEGLAGIPSYEQYF. CDR3 DNA: TGTGCCAGCAGCTTCGAAGGACTAGCGGGAATCCCATCCTACGAGCAGTACTTC.

The V call is TRBV18, the J call TRBJ1-1; D uncertain. The germline V gene encodes CDR1 KGHSH and CDR2 LQKENI. The CDR3 runs to 15 residues. V lost 1 base to trimming and J lost 4 bases, with 13 bases between them. The CDR3 DNA reads as TGTGCCAGCTCACCACTGTCGGCGGGCGGCACTGAAGCTTTCTTT. Protein product: CASSPLSAGGTEAFF. Combining the CDR3 with reference TRBV18 and TRBJ1-1 gives the whole variable domain NAGVMQNPRHLVRRRGQEARLRCSPMKGHSHVYWYRQLPEEGLKFMVYLQKENIIDESGMPKERFSAEFPKEGPSILRIQQVVRGDSAAYFCASSPLSAGGTEAFFGQGTRLTVV.

The gene calls are TRBV7-9 and TRBJ2-2, with 8 bases identical to TRBD2. The germline V gene encodes CDR1 SEHNR and CDR2 FQNEAQ (reference sequence). Unmatched junction bases numbered 8, after V lost 5 bases and J lost 0 bases. The CDR3 loop spans 17 amino acids. CDR3: CASSTAIAGTNTGELFF. The CDR3 region has the DNA TGTGCCAGCAGCACCGCAATAGCGGGAACGAACACCGGGGAGCTGTTTTTT.

This rearrangement joins TRBV6-1 to TRBJ2-1, with D unresolved. CDR3 length: 15 amino acids. The germline gives CDR1 MNHNS, CDR2 SASEGT. V lost 1 base to trimming and J lost 9 bases, with 16 bases between them. The CDR3: CASSEGSRRSGEQFF. The DNA for the CDR3 is TGTGCCAGCAGTGAAGGCAGTAGAAGGAGTGGTGAGCAGTTCTTC.

The rearrangement uses TRBV5-4 and TRBJ2-7; 9 bases match TRBD1. This CDR3 region has 13 residues. After removal of 3 bases from V and 4 bases from J, the junction contained 2 bases not matched to a gene. Germline values: CDR1 SGHNT, CDR2 YYREEE (reference sequence). In DNA, the CDR3 is TGTGCCAGCAGCTCGACAGGGGGTTACGAGCAGTACTTC. Its translation is CASSSTGGYEQYF. Full variable domain (missing parts from reference TRBV5-4 and TRBJ2-7): ETGVTQSPTHLIKTRGQQVTLRCSSQSGHNTVSWYQQALGQGPQFIFQYYREEENGRGNFPPRFSGLQFPNYSSELNVNALELDDSALYLCASSSTGGYEQYFGPGTRLTVT.

This clone has a handful of counts. The chain couples TRBV7-8 to TRBJ1-3; 8 bases are a match to TRBD1. The CDR3 runs 15 residues. J gave up 0 bases and V 5 bases, and 3 bases lay outside the gene matches. Germline CDR1 SGHVS, CDR2 FQNEAQ. The CDR3 nucleotides read TGTGCCAGCAGCCCCGGGACAGGCTCTGGAAACACCATATATTTT. Translated, it gives CASSPGTGSGNTIYF.

The sample holds a few counts of this clone. The same CDR3 also results from other DNA sequences found in this sample. This chain connects TRBV24-1 to TRBJ2-3, with D perhaps matching TRBD1 (6 bases). Trimming left V 3 bases short and J 0 bases short, with 9 bases between. Germline CDR1 is KGHDR and CDR2 is SFDVKD. This CDR3 has 15 residues. As DNA, the CDR3 is TGTGCCACCAGTGATCCCGGACAGAGCACAGATACGCAGTATTTT. Translation: CATSDPGQSTDTQYF.

This clone was seen just once. The chain employs TRBV27 and TRBJ2-7; D possibly corresponds to TRBD2 (5 bases). The CDR3 runs to 15 residues. CDR1 is MNHEY, CDR2 SMNVEV, per germline (reference sequence). Trimming took 5 bases from V and 2 from J, leaving 16 bases between them. The CDR3, as DNA: TGTGCCAGCAGTGCCAAGGGAGTTCCTCCCTACGAGCAGTACTTC. It encodes CASSAKGVPPYEQYF.

V and J are TRBV5-1 and TRBJ2-3, with D possibly being TRBD1 (6 bases). V shed 3 bases and J shed 2 bases, with 16 bases lying between them. The CDR3 loop spans 16 amino acids. The germline V gene encodes CDR1 SGHRS and CDR2 YFSETQ. CDR3 residues: CASSWGQGGVTDTQYF. CDR3 nucleotides: TGCGCCAGCAGCTGGGGGCAGGGTGGGGTCACAGATACGCAGTATTTT.

The CDR3 is CASSQAIDRGKSLHF. DNA for the CDR3: TGCGCCAGCAGCCAAGCGATCGACAGGGGTAAATCCCTCCACTTT. V and J are TRBV4-1 and TRBJ1-6; 8 nucleotides match TRBD1. In germline, CDR1 is MGHRA, CDR2 YSYEKL. The V and J ends lost 1 base and 14 bases, in that order; junction bases with no gene match: 10. The CDR3 runs 15 residues.

The rearrangement uses TRBV7-7 and TRBJ2-7, with 7 bases that match TRBD1. There are 14 residues in the CDR3. In germline, CDR1 is SSHAT, CDR2 FNYEAQ (reference sequence). The CDR3 sequence: CASSLGRGNYEQYV. CDR3 DNA: TGTGCTAGCAGCTTGGGCAGGGGGAACTACGAGCAGTACGTC.

The chain joins TRBV5-1 to TRBJ1-1; 10 bases are shared with TRBD1. The V and J ends lost 2 bases and 1 base, in that order; junction bases with no gene match: 8. The CDR3 consists of 17 residues. Germline V lookup: CDR1 SGHRS, CDR2 YFSETQ. Here the CDR3 reads CASSLADRGRGNTEAFF. CDR3 coding DNA: TGCGCCAGCAGCTTAGCAGACAGGGGGCGGGGGAACACTGAAGCTTTCTTT.

V and J are TRBV18 and TRBJ1-5; D perhaps matches TRBD1 (6 bases). V lost 3 bases to trimming and J lost 2 bases, with 8 bases between them. In germline, CDR1 is KGHSH, CDR2 LQKENI. The CDR3 sequence is 14 residues long. The CDR3 reads CASSPSGGNQPQHF. DNA for the CDR3: TGTGCCAGCTCACCCTCAGGGGGCAATCAGCCCCAGCATTTT.

V is TRBV11-2 and J is TRBJ1-1; tentatively, D is TRBD1 (5 bases). CDR1 and CDR2 (germline): SGHAT, FQNNGV. Trimming removed 5 bases at V and 4 bases at J, with 14 bases between. The CDR3 covers 14 residues. CDR3 loop: CASSPRGWGTEAFF. The CDR3 DNA reads TGTGCCAGCAGCCCTAGGGGTTGGGGCACTGAAGCTTTCTTT. The full variable domain, in which reference TRBV11-2 and TRBJ1-1 provide the parts outside the CDR3, is EAGVAQSPRYKIIEKRQSVAFWCNPISGHATLYWYQQILGQGPKLLIQFQNNGVVDDSQLPKDRFSAERLKGVDSTLKIQPAKLEDSAVYLCASSPRGWGTEAFFGQGTRLTVV.

The rearrangement links TRBV5-4 to TRBJ2-7; TRBD2 might be the D (7 bases). Trimming pared 7 bases from V and 0 bases from J, leaving 11 bases between. The CDR3 length is 13 residues. Germline V gene data show CDR1 as SGHNT and CDR2 as YYREEE (reference sequence). As DNA, the CDR3 is TGTGCCAGCGGTAGGGGGGGCTCCTACGAGCAGTACTTC. It is translated as CASGRGGSYEQYF.

The chain carries TRBV2 and TRBJ1-2; D is ambiguous. The CDR3 contains 14 residues. The germline V and J ends were trimmed by 4 bases and 3 bases, with 12 bases remaining between them. The germline gives CDR1 SNHLY, CDR2 FYNNEI. CDR3 in amino acids: CASSVWAPDYGYTF. DNA for the CDR3: TGTGCCAGCAGTGTATGGGCTCCGGACTATGGCTACACCTTC.

The genes are TRBV27 and TRBJ1-2; the D is unclear. Germline CDR1 reads MNHEY; CDR2 reads SMNVEV (reference sequence). This CDR3 has 17 residues. V lost 0 bases to trimming and J lost 4 bases, with 18 bases between them. CDR3 amino acids: CASSLSTAAGESYGYTF. The CDR3 DNA follows: TGTGCCAGCAGTTTATCGACCGCCGCCGGGGAATCCTATGGCTACACCTTC.

The rearrangement uses TRBV10-3 and TRBJ2-1; TRBD2 matches at 9 bases. With V trimmed by 0 bases and J by 0 bases, 3 bases remained unmatched. The length of the CDR3 is 17 residues. From germline, CDR1 is ENHRY and CDR2 SYGVKD. DNA of the CDR3: TGTGCCATCAGTGAGTCTTATAGCGGGAGCTCCTACAATGAGCAGTTCTTC. Protein product: CAISESYSGSSYNEQFF.

The chain couples TRBV4-1 to TRBJ1-2, with TRBD1 matching over 10 bases. This CDR3 has 17 residues. Germline loops: CDR1 MGHRA, CDR2 YSYEKL. Trimming took 0 bases from V and 4 from J; bases not matched to a gene: 8. The CDR3 region has the DNA TGCGCCAGCAGCCAAGATCGGGGACAGGGGACCATCTATGGCTACACCTTC. Translated, it gives CASSQDRGQGTIYGYTF.

This chain joins TRBV27 and TRBJ2-7, with D perhaps TRBD2 (6 bases). Trimming took off 3 bases at V and 4 bases at J, with 10 bases between the two ends. The CDR3 sequence is 13 residues long. Germline CDR1 MNHEY, CDR2 SMNVEV (reference sequence). This chain's CDR3 is CASSFSGRYEQYF. The CDR3 DNA is TGTGCCAGCAGTTTCTCGGGGAGGTACGAGCAGTACTTC.

V gene TRBV5-4 combines with J gene TRBJ2-7, with D tentatively TRBD1 (5 bases). V was pared by 2 bases and J by 2 bases, with 14 bases between. Germline values: CDR1 SGHNT, CDR2 YYREEE (reference sequence). The CDR3 has 15 amino acids. The CDR3 region is CASSFGQGSPYEQYV. The CDR3 DNA is TGTGCCAGCAGCTTCGGCCAGGGAAGCCCCTACGAGCAGTACGTC.

The chain is built from TRBV6-5 and TRBJ1-2, with a possible D match to TRBD1 (6 bases). V was shortened by 6 bases and J by 2 bases, with 10 bases between the two germline ends. The CDR3 has 13 residues. Germline CDR1 MNHEY, CDR2 SVGAGI. The CDR3 DNA reads as TGTGCCAGCAGCCTACAGGGCAACTATGGCTACACCTTC. Translating it yields CASSLQGNYGYTF.

V is TRBV4-1 and J is TRBJ2-1; possibly TRBD2 for D (5 bases). The V end was cut by 4 bases, the J end by 0 bases, with 13 bases between. The V gene's germline CDR1 is MGHRA and CDR2 YSYEKL. CDR3 length: 16 amino acids. The CDR3 DNA reads TGCGCCAGCAGCCTTGACAAGCGGAGCTCCTACAATGAGCAGTTCTTC. Translation gives CASSLDKRSSYNEQFF.

The chain uses TRBV18 and TRBJ2-4; perhaps TRBD1 as D (5 bases). This CDR3 spans 14 amino acids. CDR1 and CDR2 from the germline V gene are KGHSH and LQKENI. The V gene lost 6 bases and the J gene lost 6 bases, with 15 bases spanning the gap. The CDR3 DNA follows: TGTGCCAGCTCCCCGAGGCAGGACACAAACATTCAGTACTTC. Amino acids: CASSPRQDTNIQYF. Drawing the rest from reference TRBV18 and TRBJ2-4, the complete variable domain is NAGVMQNPRHLVRRRGQEARLRCSPMKGHSHVYWYRQLPEEGLKFMVYLQKENIIDESGMPKERFSAEFPKEGPSILRIQQVVRGDSAAYFCASSPRQDTNIQYFGAGTRLSVL.

This chain's CDR3 is CASSHGLAGFQEQFF. CDR3 bases: TGTGCCAGCAGCCACGGACTAGCGGGATTTCAGGAGCAGTTCTTC. V and J are TRBV5-4 and TRBJ2-1; TRBD2 matches at 12 bases. Germline V gene data show CDR1 as SGHNT and CDR2 as YYREEE (reference sequence). With 4 bases clipped from V and 10 bases from J, the junction kept 9 bases outside the gene matches. CDR3 size: 15 residues.

On this clone: A read error may account for a junction end that differs from germline. The chain couples TRBV20-1 to TRBJ1-1, with 7 bases fitting TRBD1. This CDR3 has 11 residues. CDR1 is DFQATT and CDR2 is SNEGSKA in the germline V gene (reference sequence). The CDR3 loop is CSASPWDSLCF. CDR3 bases: TGCAGTGCTAGCCCGTGGGACAGCCTCTGCTTT.

The chain carries TRBV7-8 and TRBJ2-1; TRBD2 agrees at 14 bases. The CDR3 runs 17 residues. The germline CDR1 and CDR2 sequences are SGHVS and FQNEAQ. The V gene end was trimmed by 8 bases and the J gene end by 8 bases; junction bases not matched to a gene: 14. The CDR3 nucleotides read TGTGCCAGCGGCGGAGAGGGACTAGCGGGAGTTTTTCATGAGCAGTTCTTC. Its protein product is CASGGEGLAGVFHEQFF. The variable domain in full, completed from reference TRBV7-8 and TRBJ2-1, reads GAGVSQSPRYKVAKRGQDVALRCDPISGHVSLFWYQQALGQGPEFLTYFQNEAQLDKSGLPSDRFFAERPEGSVSTLKIQRTQQEDSAVYLCASGGEGLAGVFHEQFFGPGTRLTVL.

In its sample, this clone was seen a few times. The CDR3 DNA sequence: TGTGCCAGCAGCTTAGATTATGGGAGCTCCTACAATGAGCAGTTCTTC. Encoded protein: CASSLDYGSSYNEQFF. This rearrangement joins TRBV11-2 to TRBJ2-1; possibly TRBD2 for D (5 bases). The V and J ends lost 0 bases and 0 bases respectively, with 9 bases between them. The CDR3 has 16 amino acids. CDR1 and CDR2 (germline): SGHAT, FQNNGV.

CDR3 sequence (DNA): TGTGCCAGCAGCCTACAGGGGGCTTGGCAAGAGACCCAGTACTTC. It specifies CASSLQGAWQETQYF. The genes are TRBV25-1 and TRBJ2-5, with TRBD1 identical over 9 bases. The CDR3 consists of 15 residues. The V and J ends lost 6 bases and 2 bases, in that order; junction bases with no gene match: 7. Germline V CDR1 and CDR2: MGHDK, SYGVNS. The whole variable domain, filled in from reference TRBV25-1 and TRBJ2-5, reads EADIYQTPRYLVIGTGKKITLECSQTMGHDKMYWYQQDPGMELHLIHYSYGVNSTEKGDLSSESTVSRIRTEHFPLTLESARPSHTSQYLCASSLQGAWQETQYFGPGTRLLVL.

The chain is built from TRBV6-5 and TRBJ1-2; the match to TRBD1 covers 7 bases. The germline V gene has CDR1 MNHEY and CDR2 SVGAGI. With 7 bases clipped from V and 2 bases from J, the junction kept 7 bases outside the gene matches. The CDR3 is made up of 14 amino acids. The CDR3 here is CASTNGQANYGYTF. The CDR3 DNA reads as TGTGCCAGCACCAATGGACAGGCGAACTATGGCTACACCTTC.